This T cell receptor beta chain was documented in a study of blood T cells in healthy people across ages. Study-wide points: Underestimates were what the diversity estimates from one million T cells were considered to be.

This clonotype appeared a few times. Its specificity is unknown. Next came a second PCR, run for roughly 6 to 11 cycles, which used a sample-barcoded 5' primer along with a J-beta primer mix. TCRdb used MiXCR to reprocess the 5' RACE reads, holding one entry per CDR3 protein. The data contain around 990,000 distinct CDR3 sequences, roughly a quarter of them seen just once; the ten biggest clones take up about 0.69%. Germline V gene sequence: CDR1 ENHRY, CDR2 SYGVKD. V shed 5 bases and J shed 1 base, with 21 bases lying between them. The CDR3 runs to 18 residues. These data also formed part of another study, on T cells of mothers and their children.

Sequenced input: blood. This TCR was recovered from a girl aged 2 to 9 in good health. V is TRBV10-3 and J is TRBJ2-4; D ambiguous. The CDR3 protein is CAISPLFGPERAKNIQYF. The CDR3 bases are TGTGCCATCAGTCCTCTTTTTGGCCCTGAGAGGGCCAAAAACATTCAGTACTTC.